The rows below give T cell receptor beta chains drawn from one sample of a study of shared clonotypes between healthy human individuals. The data were produced by immunoSEQ multiplex PCR, yet TCRdb's version contains in-frame clones alone and is incomplete. The sample consists of some 630,000 clones, about three quarters of them appearing once. The sample was memory CD4+ T cells sorted from blood. These receptors originate from a woman in her twenties or thirties in good health. Both conserved end residues are part of each CDR3. The D gene is left open where the match is weak.

V gene,J gene,D gene,CDR3 protein
TRBV5-1,TRBJ2-2,NA,CASRPSGLRNTGELFF
TRBV28,TRBJ1-2,TRBD1,CASSFGQGAHDGYTF
TRBV6-5,TRBJ2-3,NA,CASSPRAGTDTQYF
TRBV15,TRBJ2-5,NA,CATSRDRGGETQYF
TRBV19,TRBJ2-7,NA,CASSPEPLDGRVGDSYEQYF
TRBV11-3,TRBJ2-6,NA,CASSLDQAASGANVLTF
TRBV18,TRBJ2-5,TRBD1,CASSPTGTGFGETQYF
TRBV18,TRBJ2-3,NA,CASSPDTDTQYF
TRBV7-2,TRBJ2-1,TRBD1,CASSPHRGRNEQFF
TRBV30,TRBJ1-5,NA,CAWSAGGNQPQHF
TRBV21-1,TRBJ2-5,NA,CASSKRPGLAGGAETQYF
TRBV5-1,TRBJ2-2,NA,CASSLGLVNGELFF
TRBV19,TRBJ1-1,NA,CASRRHEMNTEAFF
TRBV11-3,TRBJ2-3,NA,CASSWGEPTDTQYF
TRBV28,TRBJ2-7,NA,CASRGDVSYEQYF
TRBV11-2,TRBJ2-3,NA,CASSLVGGSTDTQYF
TRBV28,TRBJ1-3,TRBD1,CACYRDSGGNTIYF
TRBV4-2,TRBJ1-2,NA,CASSQDSAGGTYYGYTF
TRBV5-4,TRBJ2-4,NA,CASSLGDIQYF
TRBV29-1,TRBJ2-2,NA,CCSSGANTGELFF
TRBV30,TRBJ1-4,NA,CAWSVPPLTTNEKLFF
TRBV2,TRBJ1-1,NA,CAKGYPGATEAFF
TRBV6-5,TRBJ2-1,NA,CASGSDRGEQFF
TRBV6-5,TRBJ1-4,NA,CASRRGDEKLFF
TRBV19,TRBJ2-5,TRBD2,CASRLHGTSGEETQYF
TRBV30,TRBJ1-4,NA,CAWRRFHEKLFF
TRBV6-1,TRBJ2-7,NA,CASSEASASYYEQYF
TRBV25-1,TRBJ2-7,TRBD1,CASSGRQGTYEQYF
TRBV5-1,TRBJ2-2,NA,CASKYSGNTGELFF
TRBV7-3,TRBJ2-5,TRBD2,CASSLGGRHGETQYF
TRBV5-1,TRBJ2-3,TRBD2,CASSSASGTDTQYF
TRBV5-1,TRBJ2-7,TRBD2,CASSLGLGGTSGYEQYF
TRBV25-1,TRBJ2-3,TRBD1,CASSVRDRGDTDTQYF
TRBV7-2,TRBJ2-3,NA,CASSPQPLSTDTQYF
TRBV19,TRBJ2-1,TRBD2,CASSMRLAASYNEQFF
TRBV27,TRBJ2-3,NA,CASSLQGLGTDTQYF
TRBV5-1,TRBJ2-3,NA,CASSPGITDTQYF
TRBV30,TRBJ1-2,TRBD1,CAWSGGGINYGYTF
TRBV27,TRBJ2-5,NA,CASSWTRGAETQYF
TRBV6-5,TRBJ1-5,TRBD1,CASSNTGGGQPQHF
TRBV27,TRBJ2-1,NA,CASSLGDSYNEQFF
TRBV30,TRBJ1-2,NA,CAWSATGPSNYGYTF
TRBV4-1,TRBJ2-1,TRBD2,CASSQGLAGYGEQFF
TRBV7-8,TRBJ1-1,NA,CASSLVMGRGYDFAEAFF
TRBV6-1,TRBJ1-5,NA,CASSEHGGFRNQPQHF
TRBV14,TRBJ1-6,NA,CASSQAQDTPLHF
TRBV2,TRBJ2-3,TRBD1,CASSEDRGRSDTQYF
TRBV27,TRBJ2-7,TRBD1,CASTYGTGYEQYF
TRBV7-8,TRBJ1-3,TRBD1,CASSLWGQPSSGNTIYF
TRBV11-2,TRBJ2-3,TRBD2,CASSPAGVADTQYF
TRBV12-5,TRBJ1-5,NA,CASGLVGRNQPQHF
TRBV19,TRBJ2-5,TRBD2,CASSPGRRGGLMMETQYF
TRBV11-1,TRBJ2-3,NA,CASSFTVVTDTQYF
TRBV5-1,TRBJ2-1,TRBD1,CASSLGWTGYNEQFF
TRBV7-9,TRBJ1-1,NA,CASSQTRQYMNTEAFF
TRBV5-1,TRBJ2-2,NA,CASSSIEAGELFF
TRBV27,TRBJ1-1,TRBD1,CASSSRTGERPEAFF
TRBV9,TRBJ1-1,NA,CASSVAHRGTEAFF